Below, one T cell receptor (beta chain) is given with its context. TCRdb reprocessed the 5' RACE reads via MiXCR and lists one record per CDR3 protein. The sample has approximately 1.8 million distinct CDR3 sequences, less than 35% seen once. The record originates from a study of identical twins. V lost 6 bases to trimming and J lost 2 bases, with 14 bases between them. Germline CDR1 is SNHLY and CDR2 is FYNNEI. The CDR3 loop spans 15 amino acids. Healthy Caucasians alone served as donors. Sequenced sample: cord blood. The clonotype originates from a newborn girl in good health. The chain employs TRBV2 and TRBJ1-5; tentatively, D is TRBD1 (6 bases). The CDR3 region is CASREGDNGNQPQHF. The CDR3, as DNA: TGTGCCAGCAGAGAGGGGGACAACGGCAATCAGCCCCAGCATTTT.